This T cell receptor (beta chain) emerged from a study of beta chain features in type 1 diabetes. cDNA synthesis used the whole RNA isolate, giving expressed TCRB sequences. This table comes from immunoSEQ multiplex PCR, and its TCRdb copy is limited to in-frame clones, with some not included. The sample has almost 350,000 clones; around a fifth are singletons. Study-wide results and caveats: Here, the possible influence of HLA type (on TCRB rearrangement) remained unresolved. TCRB CDR3s were moderately but significantly shorter in Type 1 diabetes patients in all four CD4+ subsets.

This clone has only one observation. Its antigen is undetermined. The junction differs from germline at one of its ends, possibly a read error. Material for sequencing was naive CD4+ T cells from blood. This TCR was sampled from a woman aged 18-29 years in good health.

The CDR3 coding sequence is TGTGCCACCAGCCGAGACAGGGGTGGCGGCTACACCTTC. It specifies CATSRDRGGGYTF. The chain joins TRBV15 to TRBJ1-2, with 8 bases that match TRBD1. Germline CDR1 and CDR2: LNHNV and YYDKDF (reference sequence). The CDR3 consists of 13 residues.